What follows are 9 T cell receptor beta chains derived from one specimen sequenced in a study of cytomegalovirus exposure and HLA in healthy donors. Using immunoSEQ multiplex PCR, the repertoire was profiled, and TCRdb retains in-frame clones only, with some absent. The sample includes 150,000 or so clones, around four fifths seen only once; the top ten take 2% to 2.5%. The material sequenced was PBMCs. The receptors here all came from a man aged 30 to 45 in good health and CMV-seropositive.

V usage is TRBV6-6 and J usage is TRBJ2-7, with D possibly being TRBD1 (6 bases). The CDR3 has 14 amino acids. From germline, CDR1 is MNHNY and CDR2 SVGAGI (reference sequence). V lost 5 bases, J lost 3 bases, and 14 bases lay in between. Here the CDR3 reads CASSHRDIGYEQYF. DNA for the CDR3: TGTGCCAGCAGTCACAGGGACATAGGCTACGAGCAGTACTTC.

The chain employs TRBV4-3 and TRBJ2-2; D unclear. CDR1 is LGHNA and CDR2 is YSLEER in the germline V gene. Trimming stripped 0 bases from V and 6 bases from J, with 8 bases between. This CDR3 is 14 amino acids long. DNA for the CDR3: TGCGCCAGCAGCCAAGATTTTGGAGCCGGGGAGCTGTTTTTT. Protein product: CASSQDFGAGELFF.

The chain has TRBV9 and TRBJ2-1, with D possibly being TRBD1 (6 bases). CDR1 SGDLS and CDR2 YYNGEE come from the germline V gene. There are 15 residues in the CDR3. V was pared by 0 bases and J by 8 bases, with 15 bases between. The chain's CDR3 is CASSVEGRGVDEQFF. The CDR3 nucleotides read TGTGCCAGCAGCGTAGAAGGCAGGGGTGTTGATGAGCAGTTCTTC.

This clone was recorded a few times. The V gene is TRBV9, the J gene TRBJ2-2; TRBD2 is a possible D gene (6 bases). CDR3 length: 17 residues. V was shortened by 4 bases and J by 4 bases, with 20 bases between the two germline ends. The germline V gene has CDR1 SGDLS and CDR2 YYNGEE. The CDR3 DNA sequence: TGTGCCAGCAGCCCGCGTACCCCGGGACTGGGCACCGGGGAGCTGTTTTTT. Protein product: CASSPRTPGLGTGELFF.

V usage is TRBV30 and J usage is TRBJ2-5; the D gene is possibly TRBD2 (6 bases). The CDR3 length is 12 residues. The ends were cut back, 2 bases at V and 4 bases at J, with 8 bases in the middle. Germline V gene data show CDR1 as GTSNPN and CDR2 as SVGIG (reference sequence). CDR3 nucleotides: TGTGCCTGGAGTAGGGGAGGAGAGACCCAGTACTTC. It specifies CAWSRGGETQYF.

V gene TRBV29-1 combines with J gene TRBJ1-2, with no clear D. With 0 bases removed from V and 6 bases from J, the gap between germline ends came to 11 bases. The CDR3 contains 13 residues. CDR1 is SQVTM, CDR2 ANQGSEA, per germline. Here the CDR3 reads CSVEDEVLDGYTF. The CDR3 DNA reads TGCAGCGTTGAAGATGAGGTCCTCGATGGCTACACCTTC.

The rearrangement joins TRBV4-2 to TRBJ1-2, with D hard to call. The V gene's germline CDR1 is LGHNA and CDR2 YNFKEQ. Trimming cost V 0 bases and J 5 bases, with 16 bases left between them. The CDR3 is 16 residues long. CDR3 nucleotide sequence: TGTGCCAGCAGCCAAGATCTCGAATTTTCGACATATGGCTACACCTTC. Translation: CASSQDLEFSTYGYTF.

The CDR3 DNA follows: TGTGCCACATCGCGGGGGTTGATACCGGGGGAGCTGTTTTTT. It encodes CATSRGLIPGELFF. The chain recombines TRBV15 with TRBJ2-2; 7 positions match TRBD2. The length of the CDR3 is 14 residues. Trimming at V came to 9 bases and at J to 8 bases, leaving 12 bases not matched to a gene. Germline V CDR1 and CDR2: LNHNV, YYDKDF (reference sequence).

This chain joins TRBV6-5 and TRBJ1-1; D gene ambiguous. The germline gives CDR1 MNHEY, CDR2 SVGAGI. Between the trimmed V and J ends, which lost 2 bases and 1 base, there was a span of 8 bases. The length of the CDR3 is 14 residues. Here the CDR3 reads CASSYNPGNTEAFF. CDR3 DNA sequence: TGTGCCAGCAGTTACAACCCCGGGAACACTGAAGCTTTCTTT.